The following is a TCR beta chain sequence with its context. This clone came up once. Which antigen it targets is not known. Base qualities are not at hand, and no much larger clone is one base apart. This specimen belongs to a study of cytomegalovirus exposure and HLA in healthy donors (TCRdb year 2017). Regarding the study in general: An earlier analysis of 587 of the donors reported more than 250 Gb of sequence data and approximately 110 million unique TCR beta sequences from 190 million or so T cells. The aim of the study was to test whether cataloging public T cell receptors could identify signatures of past pathogen exposure. In addition to the first cohort of 666 subjects, a separate validation cohort of approximately 130 different subjects was used. The study profiled the T cell repertoires of hundreds of subjects by immunosequencing and related them to cytomegalovirus serostatus. An earlier analysis of more than 450 of the donors used high-throughput TCR beta sequencing to judge whether each TCR beta V gene segment behaved as functional or pseudogenic. Across roughly 420 genotyped donors of the cohort, an average of about 240,000 unique TCR beta nucleotide sequences per donor were sequenced, and roughly a sixth of those sequences were non-productive. Genome-wide SNP genotypes for about 55% of the roughly 670 donors were used in a later genetic analysis, which treated that subset as a discovery cohort. To predict cytomegalovirus infection status, the study brought together high-throughput TCR immunosequencing, statistical association of individual TCRs with disease status, and machine learning. The number of donors typed differed by locus, with roughly 620-630 for A, B, C, DRB1 and DQB1, 522 for DQA1, nearly 610 for DPA1, and 400 to 490 for DPB1. Of the 300 to 450 genotyped donors, approximately 80% fell in the genetic ancestry cluster associated with self-reported Caucasian donors. All discovery cohort repertoires had been generated using a single sequencing platform. To study patterns of TCR occurrence, a later analysis re-analyzed previously published TCR beta repertoires from around 670 donors and added high-resolution HLA genotyping. An early release covering roughly 600 HLA-typed donors comprised approximately 300 gigabases of sequencing data and roughly 85 million unique TCR sequences. In the later analysis, no new phenotypic data were used to find candidate immune exposures; instead, reliance was placed on TCR beta sequences and their occurrence across donors. Roughly 5 DR-DQ haplotypes were handled as single units for association and clustering because linkage in the cohort was strong. Both class I and class II loci were covered by HLA typing, at four-digit resolution. Alongside the repertoire data, information on donor age, sex, ethnicity and CMV serostatus was compiled. Summary of the overall study and its limitations: Broadly in line with IMGT annotations, most TCR beta V segments showed up in productive rearrangements about 87% or about 30% of the time in an earlier analysis of roughly 590 of the donors. Assigning TCR associations to individual alleles was difficult when HLA alleles, especially DR and DQ, strongly co-occurred. CMV serostatus was the only immune exposure information available for the cohort. Cytomegalovirus status was reported to be diagnosed by the classifier with high specificity and sensitivity in both the original and validation cohorts. According to a later analysis, TCR association rates differed among HLA loci, with DRB1 alleles showing the most associated TCRs and HLA-C alleles showing the fewest. In vitro tests confirmed that a few of the cytomegalovirus-associated TCR beta chains recognize cytomegalovirus antigens. In a later analysis, several top co-occurrence clusters were reported to appear linked to parvovirus B19, influenza, CMV and Epstein-Barr virus. At a false discovery rate of 0.05, a later analysis linked around 15,000 TCR beta sequences to specific HLA alleles. Most CMV-associated TCR beta chains appeared to be HLA-restricted in a later analysis, and the HLA associations seemed to be driven largely by CMV exposure. A later analysis found that HLA-associated TCR beta chains were more clonally expanded and had lower generation probabilities than equally common non-associated chains. Presence/absence analyses assumed roughly uniform sequencing depth across donors, an assumption that may not hold. A cluster of highly shared sequence variants was judged likely to be a technical artifact of the sequencing pipeline. A further reported finding was that TCR beta sequences accurately predicted the HLA-A and HLA-B alleles for most subjects in the first cohort. Across donors, most TCR sequences were observed very rarely, whereas some public TCRs were present in many individuals. The study listed 170 or so TCR beta chains as associated with cytomegalovirus. The authors suggested that the approach could potentially be extended to other disease states and immunological phenotypes. Linkage disequilibrium might explain the correlated functional status among segregating V segments, but an unknown experimental factor could not be ruled out. HLA typing was unavailable for some donors at each locus, so association tests used only the typed subset. Compared with the roughly 600-donor mean, donors in an Asian-associated ancestry cluster had fewer N-insertions in productive TCRs, according to a later genetic analysis. Because counts were too low, some 17 rarely observed V segments, including chromosome 9 orphons, were left out of the earlier analysis of over 550 of the donors. Only TCR beta chains were sequenced in this cohort, and the absence of alpha or paired-chain data limited detectable features. In a later genetic analysis, a missense DCLRE1C variant was associated with V-gene and J-gene trimming of TCR beta chains, and the association was replicated in an independent cohort.

The cohort comprised 670 or so healthy bone marrow donors. Cohort members were all nominally healthy when sampled, although unrecorded immune exposures were likely present. The donor was CMV seropositive and was included in the group of 250 to 350 seropositive cohort members. Each donor provided a peripheral blood sample, and peripheral blood mononuclear cells were used for TCR beta sequencing. Genomic DNA extraction from the blood cell samples was performed with the Qiagen DNeasy Blood Extraction Kit. Libraries were built with the immunoSEQ multiplex PCR assay. For the multiplex PCR, a mixture combining 60 forward primers for TCR Vbeta segments and 13 reverse primers for TCR Jbeta segments was used. A multiplex PCR assay on genomic DNA amplified the CDR3 region of rearranged TCR beta genes. On the Illumina HiSeq System, the amplified TCR beta libraries were sequenced as 87-base-pair reads. Under the source paper's analysis protocol: A later analysis tallied around 82 million unique TCR beta chains across the approximately 670 repertoires, and around 12 million of those chains were shared by two or more donors. To remove PCR and sequencing errors, raw reads were error-corrected and collapsed into unique sequences using a nearest-neighbor algorithm that merged closely related sequences. CDR3 sequences were aligned to IMGT reference sequences to assign V, D and J gene segments. For a sequence to be retained, a match of at least six nucleotides was required to both a V gene segment and a J gene segment. A rearrangement was called productive if the CDR3 had no stop codons and remained in frame with V and J, and every other rearrangement was called non-productive. CDR3 was defined by IMGT convention, running from the second conserved V-encoded cysteine to the conserved J-encoded phenylalanine. Sequences without an unambiguous match to a single V gene segment were excluded from the earlier analysis of approximately 560 of the donors. An earlier analysis of a few hundred of the donors classified V segments as functional when productive rearrangements were above 56.7% and as segregating when the standard deviation between donors was above 5%. To diagnose cytomegalovirus status from the catalog of TCR beta chain sequences, a statistical classification framework was built. V and J gene assignment, in a later analysis, came from comparing TCR nucleotide sequences with IMGT/GENE-DB human TR gene sequences. The TCRdist pipeline was used in a later analysis to assign CDR3 sequences and most-parsimonious VDJ recombination scenarios. A later analysis defined each TCR beta chain by its CDR3 amino acid sequence plus V-gene family, and excluded reads lacking a unique V-gene family. In a later analysis, several hundred highly shared, low-generation-probability nucleotide sequences were removed to address suspected cross-contamination and a sequencing artifact. In a later analysis, a clonal expansion index for each public chain was calculated from normalized within-repertoire ranks of inferred template counts. In a later analysis, generation probabilities were computed using a VDJ recombination model fitted to out-of-frame rearrangements, and the results were checked against IGoR. Hypergeometric tests were used in a later analysis to score TCR-TCR, TCR-HLA and TCR-CMV co-occurrence, with a repertoire-size bias correction applied to the TCR pairs. A later analysis estimated false discovery rates by permuting HLA or CMV assignments 20 times. A later analysis grouped co-occurring TCRs with DBSCAN, adding TCRdist sequence similarity when clustering within HLA-allele-positive subsets. For co-occurrence clustering, repertoires with fewer than 30,000 or more than 120,000 public chains were excluded, along with about five repertoires with anomalous nucleotide sharing. The source is immuneACCESS, and TCRdb retained only in-frame sequences with V and J called. Part of the clones is not carried over; for the studies checked, unresolved V genes explain less than half of this, and the remainder is unexplained. V, J and clone size are those of that table, while D and trimming were read from the DNA. The sample table holds 150,000 to 170,000 clones, of which 80% were seen once. The top ten clones comprise 9.5% to 15% of the sample.

The receptor's source is a man aged 30 to 39 in good health and CMV-seropositive. The sequenced material came from PBMCs.

DNA sequence: TGTGCCTGGACGCTTGCCGGGACAGGCTACAATGAGCAGTTCTTC. Translated, this is CAWTLAGTGYNEQFF. In this chain, TRBV30 is recombined with TRBJ2-1, with TRBD1 matching 8 junction bases. There are 15 amino acids in the CDR3, from cysteine to phenylalanine inclusive. Only the CDR3 part of the read is kept: 45 bases, read in frame from the first base. The germline V end is reduced by 4 bases and the J end by 3 bases; junction bases left unmatched: 8. The germline V gene (reference sequence) gives CDR1 as GTSNPN and CDR2 as SVGIG.